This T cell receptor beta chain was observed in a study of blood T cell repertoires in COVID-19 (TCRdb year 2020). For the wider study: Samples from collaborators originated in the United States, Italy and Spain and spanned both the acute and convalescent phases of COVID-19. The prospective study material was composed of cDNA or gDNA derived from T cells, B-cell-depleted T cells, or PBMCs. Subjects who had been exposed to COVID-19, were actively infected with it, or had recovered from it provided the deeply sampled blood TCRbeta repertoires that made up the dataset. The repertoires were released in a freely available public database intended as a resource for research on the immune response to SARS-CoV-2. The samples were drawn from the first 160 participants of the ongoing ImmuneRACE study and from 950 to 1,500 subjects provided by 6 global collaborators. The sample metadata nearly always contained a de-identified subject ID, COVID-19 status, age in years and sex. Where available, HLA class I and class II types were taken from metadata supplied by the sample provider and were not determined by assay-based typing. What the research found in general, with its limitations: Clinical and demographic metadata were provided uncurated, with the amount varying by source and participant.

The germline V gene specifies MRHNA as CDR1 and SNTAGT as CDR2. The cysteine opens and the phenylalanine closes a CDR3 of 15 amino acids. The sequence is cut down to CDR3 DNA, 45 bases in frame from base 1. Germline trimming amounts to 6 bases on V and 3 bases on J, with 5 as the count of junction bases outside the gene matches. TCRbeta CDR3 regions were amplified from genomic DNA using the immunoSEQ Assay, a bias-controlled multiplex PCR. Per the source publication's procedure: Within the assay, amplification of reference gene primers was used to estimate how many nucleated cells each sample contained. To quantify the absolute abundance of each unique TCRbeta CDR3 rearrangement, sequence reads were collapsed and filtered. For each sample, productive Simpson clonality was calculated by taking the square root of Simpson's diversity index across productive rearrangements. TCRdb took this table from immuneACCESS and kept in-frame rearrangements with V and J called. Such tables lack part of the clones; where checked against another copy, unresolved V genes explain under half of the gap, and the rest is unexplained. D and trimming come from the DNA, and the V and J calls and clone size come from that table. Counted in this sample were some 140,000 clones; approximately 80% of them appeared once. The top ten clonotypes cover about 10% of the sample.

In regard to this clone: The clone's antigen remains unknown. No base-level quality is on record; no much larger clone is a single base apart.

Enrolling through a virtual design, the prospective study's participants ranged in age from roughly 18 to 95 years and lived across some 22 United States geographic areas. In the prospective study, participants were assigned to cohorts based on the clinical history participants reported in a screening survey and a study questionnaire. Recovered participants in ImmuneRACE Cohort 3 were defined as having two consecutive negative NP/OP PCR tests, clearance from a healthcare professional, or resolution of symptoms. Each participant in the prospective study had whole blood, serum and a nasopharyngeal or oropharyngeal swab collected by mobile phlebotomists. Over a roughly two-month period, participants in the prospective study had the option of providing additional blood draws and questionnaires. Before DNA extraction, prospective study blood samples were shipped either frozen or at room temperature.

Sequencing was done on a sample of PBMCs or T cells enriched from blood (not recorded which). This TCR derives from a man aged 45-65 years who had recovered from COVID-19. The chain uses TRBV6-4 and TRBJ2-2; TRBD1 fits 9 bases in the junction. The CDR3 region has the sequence CASRQGAPDTGELFF. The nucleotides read TGTGCCAGCAGACAGGGGGCGCCGGACACCGGGGAGCTGTTTTTT.